The 18 T cell receptor beta chains below come from one sample, sequenced in a study of T-cell memory formation after mild COVID-19. TCRdb re-called the 5' RACE reads with MiXCR, one entry per CDR3 protein. The sample records about 470,000 distinct CDR3 sequences, around a quarter being singletons. Sequencing was performed on PBMCs or a T cell subset sorted from them (not recorded which). The origin of the receptors is an adult woman who had mild COVID-19 (a few samples of this study predate the infection). Cell type and time point are not known.

This clonotype occurred a few times. This chain links TRBV7-6 with TRBJ2-7, with unresolved D. Germline CDR1 is SGHVS and CDR2 is FNYEAQ. Trimming stripped 2 bases from V and 2 bases from J, with 19 bases between. This CDR3 is built from 17 residues. This CDR3 is CASSLSSVGYLTYEQYF. DNA of the CDR3: TGTGCCAGCAGCTTAAGCTCTGTCGGATACCTGACCTACGAGCAGTACTTC.

This clonotype was seen only a few times. The chain couples TRBV30 to TRBJ2-6; 8 bases line up with TRBD2. CDR3 length: 18 amino acids. The ends lost 3 bases at V and 3 bases at J; junction bases unmatched: 13. CDR1 GTSNPN and CDR2 SVGIG come from the germline V gene (reference sequence). The CDR3 loop is CAWSYSRGGSYGANVLTF. DNA of the CDR3: TGTGCCTGGAGCTACTCCCGGGGGGGCTCATATGGGGCCAACGTCCTGACTTTC.

V gene TRBV7-2 combines with J gene TRBJ2-5, with D perhaps matching TRBD2 (5 bases). This CDR3 region has 14 residues. V lost 3 bases, J lost 5 bases, and 13 bases lay in between. Germline CDR1 is SGHTA and CDR2 is FQGNSA. The CDR3 DNA reads as TGTGCCAGCAGCTTGTCAACTAGTTCGGAGACCCAGTACTTC. This translates into CASSLSTSSETQYF.

This clonotype occurred many times. The chain links TRBV6-6 to TRBJ2-6; tentative D call: TRBD1 (6 bases). The V end lost 8 bases, the J end lost 0 bases, and 11 bases lay between the germline ends. This CDR3 has 15 amino acids. Per germline, CDR1 MNHNY and CDR2 SVGAGI (reference sequence). CDR3 in DNA: TGTGCCAGCGGACAGCTCAGCTCTGGGGCCAACGTCCTGACTTTC. This sequence encodes CASGQLSSGANVLTF.

The chain combines TRBV6-5 with TRBJ2-5; 7 nucleotides agree with TRBD2. The V segment lost 6 bases and the J segment 1 base; nucleotides outside the gene matches: 8. CDR3 length equals 15 residues. Germline-derived CDR1 and CDR2 are MNHEY and SVGAGI. Here the CDR3 reads CASSAIAGLQETQYF. The CDR3 coding sequence is TGTGCCAGCAGCGCAATAGCGGGTCTCCAAGAGACCCAGTACTTC.

V usage is TRBV7-9 and J usage is TRBJ1-1; D might be TRBD1 (5 bases). V was shortened by 4 bases and J by 0 bases, with 12 bases between the two germline ends. Germline lookup yields CDR1 SEHNR and CDR2 FQNEAQ (reference sequence). The CDR3 loop spans 15 amino acids. CDR3 in amino acids: CASSSAREMNTEAFF. The DNA of the CDR3 is TGTGCCAGCAGCTCTGCCAGGGAGATGAACACTGAAGCTTTCTTT.

The rearrangement uses TRBV7-9 and TRBJ2-1; D is perhaps TRBD1 (6 bases). The CDR3 sequence is 15 residues long. Trimming left V 5 bases short and J 4 bases short, with 15 bases between. Germline V gives CDR1 SEHNR, CDR2 FQNEAQ (reference sequence). CDR3: CASSENLGGYNEQFF. DNA of the CDR3: TGTGCCAGCAGCGAAAACCTAGGGGGTTACAATGAGCAGTTCTTC.

The chain recombines TRBV5-1 with TRBJ1-1; D not resolved. Trimming removed 4 bases from V and 1 base from J, with 11 bases in between. The CDR3 is made up of 14 amino acids. Per germline, CDR1 SGHRS and CDR2 YFSETQ. The CDR3 sequence: CASSQPATNTEAFF. The CDR3 DNA reads TGCGCCAGCAGCCAACCCGCGACGAACACTGAAGCTTTCTTT.

The rearrangement uses TRBV7-2 and TRBJ1-2; 8 bases match TRBD1. The germline V gene encodes CDR1 SGHTA and CDR2 FQGNSA. J was trimmed by 5 bases and V by 4 bases; bases with no gene match: 18. CDR3 length: 18 residues. The CDR3 region is CASSSLGREGTGGYGYTF. Here the CDR3 DNA reads TGTGCCAGCAGCTCCTTGGGTCGAGAAGGGACAGGAGGATATGGCTACACCTTC.

The V and J genes are TRBV9 and TRBJ1-2; perhaps TRBD1 as D (5 bases). This CDR3 region has 13 residues. Germline V gives CDR1 SGDLS, CDR2 YYNGEE. Trimming stripped 3 bases from V and 3 bases from J, with 9 bases between. The DNA for the CDR3 is TGTGCCAGCAGCGCCAGGGTAGACTATGGCTACACCTTC. It specifies CASSARVDYGYTF.

In nucleotides, the CDR3 is TGCAGCGTTGAACCCTCCCAGACAGGGACTGTCAACGAGCAGTACTTC. Translation: CSVEPSQTGTVNEQYF. The chain has TRBV29-1 and TRBJ2-7; weak D call: TRBD1 (7 bases). This CDR3 has 16 residues. CDR1 and CDR2 from the germline V gene are SQVTM and ANQGSEA. V was shortened by 2 bases and J by 5 bases, with 22 bases between the two germline ends.

The sample holds a few counts of this clonotype. The CDR3 is CASSQTGGESDTQYF. CDR3 nucleotides: TGTGCCAGCAGTCAGACAGGGGGCGAATCAGATACGCAGTATTTT. V and J are TRBV6-4 and TRBJ2-3, with 10 positions matching TRBD1. Germline V lookup: CDR1 MRHNA, CDR2 SNTAGT. The CDR3 runs 15 residues. J lost 4 bases, V lost 5 bases, and 6 bases had no gene match.

The chain links TRBV4-2 to TRBJ2-7; D possibly uses TRBD1 or TRBD2 (6 bases each). Trimming left V 1 base short and J 0 bases short, with 13 bases between. The CDR3 consists of 16 residues. The V gene's germline CDR1 is LGHNA and CDR2 YNFKEQ. The CDR3 DNA is TGTGCCAGCAGCCAAGTGGGGGGCGCGGCCTCCTACGAGCAGTACTTC. It is translated as CASSQVGGAASYEQYF.

This clonotype was counted a few times. The chain employs TRBV6-2 or TRBV6-3 and TRBJ2-7; D unclear. The CDR3 is made up of 14 amino acids. The ends were cut back, 4 bases at V and 0 bases at J, with 10 bases in the middle. In germline, CDR1 is MNHEY, CDR2 SVGEGT. The CDR3 loop reads CASSSPASSYEQYF. For the CDR3, the DNA is TGTGCCAGCAGTTCGCCAGCGAGCTCCTACGAGCAGTACTTC.

As DNA, the CDR3 is TGCAGTGCTAGAGCCGACGGGACGGCATCCTACGAGCAGTACTTC. This sequence encodes CSARADGTASYEQYF. The rearrangement joins TRBV20-1 to TRBJ2-7; D tentatively reads TRBD1 or TRBD2 (5 bases each). Trimming took 1 base from V and 1 from J, leaving 14 bases between them. CDR1 and CDR2 (germline): DFQATT, SNEGSKA (reference sequence). CDR3 length: 15 residues.

A few counts support this clonotype. This chain uses TRBV6-5 with TRBJ2-5; weak D call: TRBD2 (6 bases). With 1 base removed from V and 5 bases from J, the gap between germline ends came to 14 bases. The CDR3 consists of 15 residues. Germline V CDR1 and CDR2: MNHEY, SVGAGI. Written as DNA, the CDR3 is TGTGCCAGCAGTTACTTAGGAGGGCCGGGGGAGACCCAGTACTTC. Protein: CASSYLGGPGETQYF.

There are many counts of this clonotype. The CDR3 DNA reads TGTGCCAGTAGTTCGGACAGGGGAAGGGCCAACGTCCTGACTTTC. This translates into CASSSDRGRANVLTF. V and J are TRBV19 and TRBJ2-6; 9 bases agree with TRBD1. The germline gives CDR1 LNHDA, CDR2 SQIVND (reference sequence). The length of the CDR3 is 15 residues. J lost 5 bases, V lost 5 bases, and 4 bases had no gene match.

The chain links TRBV5-1 to TRBJ2-5; TRBD1 or TRBD2 may be the D gene (5 bases each). Per germline, CDR1 SGHRS and CDR2 YFSETQ. Deletions cut 3 bases from V and 2 bases from J, with 11 bases between. This CDR3 has 14 amino acids. The CDR3 sequence: CASSSTGAQETQYF. CDR3 nucleotide sequence: TGCGCCAGCAGCTCCACCGGGGCACAAGAGACCCAGTACTTC.